This T cell receptor (beta chain) was retrieved from a study of blood T cell repertoires in COVID-19. The V end was cut by 5 bases, the J end by 4 bases, with 22 bases between. CDR1 and CDR2 (germline): MDHEN, SYDVKM. This CDR3 region has 17 residues. Measured with immunoSEQ multiplex PCR; TCRdb has only the in-frame clones, and not every one. The table has some 260,000 clones, 88% seen once; the top ten hold around 1.4%. This rearrangement joins TRBV28 to TRBJ2-3, with TRBD2 as a possible D gene (8 bases). The specimen sequenced was peripheral blood. The source is a man older than 75 with acute or convalescent COVID-19. CDR3 residues: CASSESGTRGGPDTQYF. The CDR3 bases are TGTGCCAGCAGTGAATCCGGGACTAGAGGGGGCCCAGATACGCAGTATTTT.